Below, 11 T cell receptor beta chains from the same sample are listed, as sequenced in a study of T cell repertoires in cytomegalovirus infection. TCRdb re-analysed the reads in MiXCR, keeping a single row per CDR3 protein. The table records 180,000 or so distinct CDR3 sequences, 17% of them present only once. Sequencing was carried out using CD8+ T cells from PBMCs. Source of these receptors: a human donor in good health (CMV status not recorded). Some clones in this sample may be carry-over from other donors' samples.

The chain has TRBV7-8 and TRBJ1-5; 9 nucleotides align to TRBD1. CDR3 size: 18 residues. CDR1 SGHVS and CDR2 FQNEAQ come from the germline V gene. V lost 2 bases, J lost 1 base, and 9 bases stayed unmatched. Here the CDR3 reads CASSLSRGQGRSNQPQHF. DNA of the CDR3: TGTGCCAGCAGCTTAAGTCGGGGACAGGGAAGGAGCAATCAGCCCCAGCATTTT.

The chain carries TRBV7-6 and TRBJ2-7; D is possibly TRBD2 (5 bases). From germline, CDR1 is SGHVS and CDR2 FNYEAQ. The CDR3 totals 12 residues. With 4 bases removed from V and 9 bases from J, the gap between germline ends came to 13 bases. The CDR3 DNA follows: TGTGCCAGCAGCTCGGACTCGGGGTGGCAGTACTTC. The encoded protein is CASSSDSGWQYF.

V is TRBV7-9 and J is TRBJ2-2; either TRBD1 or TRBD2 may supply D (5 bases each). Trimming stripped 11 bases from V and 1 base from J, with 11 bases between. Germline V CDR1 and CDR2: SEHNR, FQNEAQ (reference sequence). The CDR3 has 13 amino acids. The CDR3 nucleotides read TGTGCCCGAAATGGGGGGAACACCGGGGAGCTGTTTTTT. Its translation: CARNGGNTGELFF.

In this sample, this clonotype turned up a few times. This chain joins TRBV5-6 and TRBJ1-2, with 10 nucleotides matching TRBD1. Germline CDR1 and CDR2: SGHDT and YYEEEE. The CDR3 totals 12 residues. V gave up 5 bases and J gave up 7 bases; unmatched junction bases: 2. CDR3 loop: CASSRTGGGYTF. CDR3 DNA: TGTGCCAGCAGTCGGACAGGGGGTGGCTACACCTTC.

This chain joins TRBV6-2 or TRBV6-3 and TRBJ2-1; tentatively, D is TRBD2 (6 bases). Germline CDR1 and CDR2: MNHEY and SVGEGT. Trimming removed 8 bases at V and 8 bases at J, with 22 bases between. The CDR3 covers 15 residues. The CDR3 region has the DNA TGTGCCAGCCTTTATACACGAACTACGGGGGATGAGCAGTTCTTC. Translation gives CASLYTRTTGDEQFF.

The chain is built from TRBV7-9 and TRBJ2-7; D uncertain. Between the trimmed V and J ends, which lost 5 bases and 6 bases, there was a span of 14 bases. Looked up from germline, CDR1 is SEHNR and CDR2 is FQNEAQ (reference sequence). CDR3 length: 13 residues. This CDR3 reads CASSLGPAAEQYF. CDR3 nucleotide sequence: TGTGCCAGCAGCCTAGGGCCCGCCGCCGAGCAGTACTTC.

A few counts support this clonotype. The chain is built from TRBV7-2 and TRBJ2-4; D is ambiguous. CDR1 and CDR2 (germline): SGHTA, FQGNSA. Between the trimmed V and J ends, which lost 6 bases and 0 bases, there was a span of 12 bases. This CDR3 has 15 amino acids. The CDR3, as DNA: TGTGCCAGCAGACCCTTAGGCTTAGCCAAAAACATTCAGTACTTC. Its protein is CASRPLGLAKNIQYF.

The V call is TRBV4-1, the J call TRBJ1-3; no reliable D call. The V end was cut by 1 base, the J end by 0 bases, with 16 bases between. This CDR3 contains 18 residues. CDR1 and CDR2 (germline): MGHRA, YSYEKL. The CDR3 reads CASSQAPHSTRSGNTIYF. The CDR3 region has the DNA TGCGCCAGCAGCCAAGCCCCCCATTCGACCCGCTCTGGAAACACCATATATTTT.

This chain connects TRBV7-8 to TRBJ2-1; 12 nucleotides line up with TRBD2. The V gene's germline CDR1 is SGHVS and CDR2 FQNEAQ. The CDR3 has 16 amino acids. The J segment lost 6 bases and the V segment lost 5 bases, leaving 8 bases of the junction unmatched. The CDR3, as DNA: TGTGCCAGCAGCGCCCTAGCGGGGGGGCCGATCAATGAGCAGTTCTTC. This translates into CASSALAGGPINEQFF.

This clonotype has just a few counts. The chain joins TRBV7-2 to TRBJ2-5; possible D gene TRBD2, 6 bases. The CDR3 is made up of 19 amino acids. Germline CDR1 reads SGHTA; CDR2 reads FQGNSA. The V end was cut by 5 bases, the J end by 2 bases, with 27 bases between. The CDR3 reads CASSPAGTQSSPEQETQYF. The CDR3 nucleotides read TGTGCCAGCAGCCCAGCCGGGACTCAGTCGAGCCCGGAACAAGAGACCCAGTACTTC.

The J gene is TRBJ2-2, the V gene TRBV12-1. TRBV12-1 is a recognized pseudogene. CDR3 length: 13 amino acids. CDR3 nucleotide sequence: TGTGCCAGCACCTATGCGAACACCGGGGAGCTGTTTTTT. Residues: CASTYANTGELFF.